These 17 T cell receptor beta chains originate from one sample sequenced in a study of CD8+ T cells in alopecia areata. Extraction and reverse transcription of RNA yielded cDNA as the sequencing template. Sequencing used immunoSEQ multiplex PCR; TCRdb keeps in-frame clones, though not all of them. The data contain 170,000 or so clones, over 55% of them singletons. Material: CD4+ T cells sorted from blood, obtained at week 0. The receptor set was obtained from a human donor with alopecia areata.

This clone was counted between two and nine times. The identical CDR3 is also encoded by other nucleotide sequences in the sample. DNA for the CDR3: TGCAGCGTTCAGGAGAATAGCAATCAGCCCCAGCATTTT. Its protein is CSVQENSNQPQHF. The chain has TRBV29-1 and TRBJ1-5; D ambiguous. The CDR3 covers 13 residues. The ends were cut back, 5 bases at V and 0 bases at J, with 8 bases in the middle. Germline V gene data show CDR1 as SQVTM and CDR2 as ANQGSEA.

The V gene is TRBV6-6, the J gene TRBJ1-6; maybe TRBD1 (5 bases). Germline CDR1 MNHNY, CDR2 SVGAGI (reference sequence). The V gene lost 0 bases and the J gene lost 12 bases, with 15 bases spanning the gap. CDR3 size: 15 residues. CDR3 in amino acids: CASSYSNGGVGPLHF. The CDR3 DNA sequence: TGTGCCAGCAGTTACTCGAATGGGGGGGTGGGACCCCTCCACTTT.

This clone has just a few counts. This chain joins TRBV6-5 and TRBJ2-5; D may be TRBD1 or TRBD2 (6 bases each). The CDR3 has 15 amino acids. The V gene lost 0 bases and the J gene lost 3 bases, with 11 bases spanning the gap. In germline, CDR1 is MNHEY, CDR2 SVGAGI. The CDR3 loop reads CASSYSGGGEETQYF. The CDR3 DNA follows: TGTGCCAGCAGTTACTCCGGGGGCGGAGAAGAGACCCAGTACTTC.

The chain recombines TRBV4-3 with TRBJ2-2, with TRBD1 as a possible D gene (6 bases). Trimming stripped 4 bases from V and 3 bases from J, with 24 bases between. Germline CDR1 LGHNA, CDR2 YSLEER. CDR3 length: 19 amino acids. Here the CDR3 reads CASSLRDITQNRDTGELFF. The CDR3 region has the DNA TGCGCCAGCAGCCTGAGGGACATCACCCAAAACCGCGACACCGGGGAGCTGTTTTTT.

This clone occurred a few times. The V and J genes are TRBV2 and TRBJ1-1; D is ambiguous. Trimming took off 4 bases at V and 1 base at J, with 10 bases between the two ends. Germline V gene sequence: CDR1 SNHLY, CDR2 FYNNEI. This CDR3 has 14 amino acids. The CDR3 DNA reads TGTGCCAGCAGTGGTTCAGGCCCGAACACTGAAGCTTTCTTT. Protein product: CASSGSGPNTEAFF.

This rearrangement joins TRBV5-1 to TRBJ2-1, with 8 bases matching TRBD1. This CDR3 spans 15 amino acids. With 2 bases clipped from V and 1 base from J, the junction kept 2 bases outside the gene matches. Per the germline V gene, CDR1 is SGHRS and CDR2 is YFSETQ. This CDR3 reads CASSLTGGSYNEQFF. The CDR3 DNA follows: TGCGCCAGCAGCTTAACAGGGGGATCCTACAATGAGCAGTTCTTC.

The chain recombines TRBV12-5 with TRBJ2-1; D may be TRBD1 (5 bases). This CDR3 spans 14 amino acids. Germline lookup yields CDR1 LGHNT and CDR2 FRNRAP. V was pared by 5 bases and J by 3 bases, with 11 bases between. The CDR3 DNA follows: TGTGCTAGTGGTGGTGGACACCTCTACAATGAGCAGTTCTTC. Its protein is CASGGGHLYNEQFF.

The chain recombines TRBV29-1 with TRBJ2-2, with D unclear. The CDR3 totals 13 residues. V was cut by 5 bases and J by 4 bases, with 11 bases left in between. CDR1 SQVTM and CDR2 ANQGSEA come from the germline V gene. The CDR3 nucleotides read TGCAGCGTTTCCCGGTCAGGCACCGGGGAGCTGTTTTTT. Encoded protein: CSVSRSGTGELFF.

CDR3: CASSFTGGATTGELFF. CDR3 nucleotide sequence: TGTGCCAGCAGTTTTACAGGGGGCGCGACCACCGGGGAGCTGTTTTTT. The chain has TRBV2 and TRBJ2-2, with 9 positions matching TRBD1. This CDR3 is built from 16 residues. The V gene's germline CDR1 is SNHLY and CDR2 FYNNEI. V was pared by 5 bases and J by 4 bases, with 8 bases of the junction left unmatched.

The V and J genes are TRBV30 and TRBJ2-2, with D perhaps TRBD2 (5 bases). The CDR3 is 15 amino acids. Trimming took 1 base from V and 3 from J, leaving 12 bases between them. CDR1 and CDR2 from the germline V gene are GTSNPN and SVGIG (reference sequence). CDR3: CAWSAQTDYTGELFF. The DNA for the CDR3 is TGTGCCTGGAGTGCCCAAACGGACTACACCGGGGAGCTGTTTTTT.

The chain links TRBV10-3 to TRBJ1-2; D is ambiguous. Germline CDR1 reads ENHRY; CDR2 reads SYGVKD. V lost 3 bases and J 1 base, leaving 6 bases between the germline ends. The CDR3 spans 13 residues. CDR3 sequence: CAISEGRNYGYTF. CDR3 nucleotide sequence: TGTGCCATCAGTGAAGGTCGTAACTATGGCTACACCTTC.

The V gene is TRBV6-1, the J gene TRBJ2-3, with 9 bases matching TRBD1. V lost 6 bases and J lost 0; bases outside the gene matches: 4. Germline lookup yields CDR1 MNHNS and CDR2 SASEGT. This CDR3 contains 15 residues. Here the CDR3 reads CASSETGGSTDTQYF. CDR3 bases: TGTGCCAGCAGCGAGACAGGGGGGAGCACAGATACGCAGTATTTT.

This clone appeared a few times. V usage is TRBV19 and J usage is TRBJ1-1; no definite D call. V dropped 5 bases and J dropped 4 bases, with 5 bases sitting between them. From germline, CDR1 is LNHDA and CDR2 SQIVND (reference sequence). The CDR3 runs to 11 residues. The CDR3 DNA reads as TGTGCCAGTAGTGAGCTCACTGAAGCTTTCTTT. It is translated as CASSELTEAFF.

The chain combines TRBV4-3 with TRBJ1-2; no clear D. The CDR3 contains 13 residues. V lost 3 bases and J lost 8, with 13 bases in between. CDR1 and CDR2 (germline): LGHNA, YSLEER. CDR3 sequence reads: CASSQSDSRGYTF. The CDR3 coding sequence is TGCGCCAGCAGCCAGTCGGACTCCCGCGGCTACACCTTC.

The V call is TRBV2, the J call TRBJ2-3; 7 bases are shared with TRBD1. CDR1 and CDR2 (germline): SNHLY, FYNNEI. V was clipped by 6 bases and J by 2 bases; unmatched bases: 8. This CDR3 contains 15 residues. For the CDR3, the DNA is TGTGCCAGCAGGCCTCCGGGACAGTACACAGATACGCAGTATTTT. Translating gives CASRPPGQYTDTQYF.

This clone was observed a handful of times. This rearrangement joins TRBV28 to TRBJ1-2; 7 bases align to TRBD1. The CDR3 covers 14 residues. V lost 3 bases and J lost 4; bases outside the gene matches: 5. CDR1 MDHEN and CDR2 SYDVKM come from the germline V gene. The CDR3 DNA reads TGTGCCAGCAGTTTTGGGACAGCCCTCTATGGCTACACCTTC. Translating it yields CASSFGTALYGYTF.

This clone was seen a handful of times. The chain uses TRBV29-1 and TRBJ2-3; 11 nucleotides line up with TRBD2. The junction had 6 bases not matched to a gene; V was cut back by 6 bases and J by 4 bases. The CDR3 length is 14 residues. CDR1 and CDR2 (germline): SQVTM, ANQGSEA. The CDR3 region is CSVETSGASDTQYF. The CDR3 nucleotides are TGCAGCGTCGAGACTAGCGGGGCGTCAGATACGCAGTATTTT.